This T cell receptor beta chain was obtained from a study of lymphopenia after photon versus proton radiotherapy. This CDR3 contains 14 residues. V shed 3 bases, J shed 5 bases, and the junction held 6 bases outside the gene matches. CDR1 and CDR2 (germline): SGHDT, YYEEEE. Study-wide results and limits: Under photons, naive T cells and diversity fell while effector/memory populations rose. Only patients who died were analyzed for survival; proton advantage is unproven. Larger post-nadir TCR diversity loss correlated inversely with survival in deceased patients. Oligoclonal CD8+ Temra expansion after nadir drove photon patients' diversity drop.

Worth noting for this clone: Its antigen is unknown.

Data came from immunoSEQ multiplex PCR; TCRdb stores just in-frame clones and leaves some out. Of about 40,000 clones in the sample, 86% were seen once. The V gene is TRBV5-6, the J gene TRBJ1-2; TRBD1 agrees at 8 bases. Sequenced material: peripheral blood, taken from a patient treated with proton-based radiotherapy. The receptor was derived from a woman aged 65 to 85 with pancreatic cancer. Some clones in this sample may be carry-over from other donors' samples. This CDR3 is CASSSTGAYYGYTF. In DNA form, the CDR3 reads TGTGCCAGCAGCTCGACAGGGGCATATTATGGCTACACCTTC.